The entry below gives a single TCR beta chain sequence along with its context. This sample is part of a study of OX40 agonist ivuxolimab in advanced cancers. Generated by immunoSEQ multiplex PCR, the TCRdb table keeps only in-frame clones and is missing some. The data contain tens of thousands of clones, around nine tenths of them singletons. From germline, CDR1 is SEHNR and CDR2 FQNEAQ (reference sequence). The V and J ends lost 3 bases and 0 bases respectively, with 8 bases between them. The CDR3 totals 15 residues. The V call is TRBV7-9, the J call TRBJ2-2; D not certain. This receptor was identified in an adult with an advanced solid tumor such as melanoma, head and neck, liver or kidney cancer. Material: CD4+ or CD8+ T cells sorted from blood, obtained in a trial of the OX40 agonist ivuxolimab. This chain's CDR3 is CASSFRSTNTGELFF. CDR3 DNA sequence: TGTGCCAGCAGCTTTAGGTCCACGAACACCGGGGAGCTGTTTTTT.